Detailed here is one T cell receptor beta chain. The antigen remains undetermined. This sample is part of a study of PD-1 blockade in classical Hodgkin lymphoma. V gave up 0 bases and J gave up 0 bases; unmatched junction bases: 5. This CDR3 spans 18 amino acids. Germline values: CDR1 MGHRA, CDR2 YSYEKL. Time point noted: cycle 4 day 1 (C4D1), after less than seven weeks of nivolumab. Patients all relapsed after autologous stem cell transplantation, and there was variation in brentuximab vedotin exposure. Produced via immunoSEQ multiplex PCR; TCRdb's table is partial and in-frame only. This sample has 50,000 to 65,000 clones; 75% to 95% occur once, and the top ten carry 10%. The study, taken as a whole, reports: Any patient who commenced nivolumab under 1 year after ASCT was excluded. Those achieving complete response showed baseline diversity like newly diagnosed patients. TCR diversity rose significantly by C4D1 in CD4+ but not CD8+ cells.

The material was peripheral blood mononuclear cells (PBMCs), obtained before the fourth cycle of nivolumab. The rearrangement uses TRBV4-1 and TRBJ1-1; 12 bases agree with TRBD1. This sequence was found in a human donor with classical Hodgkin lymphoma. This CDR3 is CASSQDWDRGLVNTEAFF. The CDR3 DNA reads TGCGCCAGCAGCCAAGATTGGGACAGGGGGCTGGTGAACACTGAAGCTTTCTTT.